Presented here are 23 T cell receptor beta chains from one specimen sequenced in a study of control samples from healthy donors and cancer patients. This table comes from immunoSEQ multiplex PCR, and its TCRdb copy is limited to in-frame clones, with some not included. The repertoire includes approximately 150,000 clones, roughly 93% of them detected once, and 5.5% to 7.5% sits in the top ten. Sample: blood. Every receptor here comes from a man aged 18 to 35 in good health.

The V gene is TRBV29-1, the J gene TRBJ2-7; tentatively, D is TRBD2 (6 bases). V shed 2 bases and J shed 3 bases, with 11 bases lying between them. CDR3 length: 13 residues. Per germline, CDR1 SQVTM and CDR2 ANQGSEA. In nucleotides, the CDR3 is TGCAGCGTTGAAAGGGCGGAGGGCTACGAGCAGTACTTC. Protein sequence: CSVERAEGYEQYF.

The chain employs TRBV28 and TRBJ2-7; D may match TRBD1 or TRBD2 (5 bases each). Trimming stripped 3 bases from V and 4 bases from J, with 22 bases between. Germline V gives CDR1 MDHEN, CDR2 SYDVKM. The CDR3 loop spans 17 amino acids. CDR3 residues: CASSFRIQGEGGYEQYF. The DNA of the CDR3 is TGTGCCAGCAGTTTCCGTATCCAGGGTGAGGGTGGTTACGAGCAGTACTTC.

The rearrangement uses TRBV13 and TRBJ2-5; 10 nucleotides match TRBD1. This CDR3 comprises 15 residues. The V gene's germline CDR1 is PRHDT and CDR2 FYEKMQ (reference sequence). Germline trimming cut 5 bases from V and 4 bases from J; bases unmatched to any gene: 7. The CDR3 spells CASSPRQGARETQYF. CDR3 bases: TGTGCCAGCAGCCCACGACAGGGGGCAAGAGAGACCCAGTACTTC. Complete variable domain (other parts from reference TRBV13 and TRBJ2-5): AAGVIQSPRHLIKEKRETATLKCYPIPRHDTVYWYQQGPGQDPQFLISFYEKMQSDKGSIPDRFSAQQFSDYHSELNMSSLELGDSALYFCASSPRQGARETQYFGPGTRLLVL.

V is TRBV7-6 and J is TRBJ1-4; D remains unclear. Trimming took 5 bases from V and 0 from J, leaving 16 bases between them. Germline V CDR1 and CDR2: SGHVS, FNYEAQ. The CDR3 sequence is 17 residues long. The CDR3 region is CASSPREAAATNEKLFF. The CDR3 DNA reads TGTGCCAGCAGCCCGCGAGAAGCAGCAGCAACTAATGAAAAACTGTTTTTT.

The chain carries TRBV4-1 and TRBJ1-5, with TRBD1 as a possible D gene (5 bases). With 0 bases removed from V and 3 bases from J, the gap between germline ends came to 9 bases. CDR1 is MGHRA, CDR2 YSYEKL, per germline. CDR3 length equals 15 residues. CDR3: CASSQERQFNQPQHF. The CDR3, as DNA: TGCGCCAGCAGCCAAGAACGACAGTTCAATCAGCCCCAGCATTTT.

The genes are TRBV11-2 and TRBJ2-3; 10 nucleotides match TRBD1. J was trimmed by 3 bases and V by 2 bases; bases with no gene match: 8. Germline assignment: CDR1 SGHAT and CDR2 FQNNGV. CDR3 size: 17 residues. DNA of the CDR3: TGTGCCAGCAGCTTAAGCTTCCGGGACAGGGGAACAGATACGCAGTATTTT. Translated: CASSLSFRDRGTDTQYF.

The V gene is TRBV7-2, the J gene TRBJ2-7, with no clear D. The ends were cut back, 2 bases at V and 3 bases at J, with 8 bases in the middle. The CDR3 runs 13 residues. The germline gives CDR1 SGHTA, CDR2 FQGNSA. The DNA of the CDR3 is TGTGCCAGCAGCTTACAGTGGGGCTACGAGCAGTACTTC. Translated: CASSLQWGYEQYF. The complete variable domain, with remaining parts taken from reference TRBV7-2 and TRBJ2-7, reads GAGVSQSPSNKVTEKGKDVELRCDPISGHTALYWYRQSLGQGLEFLIYFQGNSAPDKSGLPSDRFSAERTGGSVSTLTIQRTQQEDSAVYLCASSLQWGYEQYFGPGTRLTVT.

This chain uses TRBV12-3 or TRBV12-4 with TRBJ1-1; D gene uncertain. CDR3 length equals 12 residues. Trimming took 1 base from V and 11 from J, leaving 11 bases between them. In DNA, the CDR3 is TGTGCCAGCAGTTTAGGGGCACCGTCCGCTTTCTTT. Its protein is CASSLGAPSAFF.

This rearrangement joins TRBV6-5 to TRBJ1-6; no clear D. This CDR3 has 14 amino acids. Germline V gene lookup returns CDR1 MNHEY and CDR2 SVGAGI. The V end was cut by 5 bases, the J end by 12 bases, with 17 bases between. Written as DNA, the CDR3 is TGTGCCAGCAGTCGGGTCAGAGAGATTCGACCCCTCCACTTT. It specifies CASSRVREIRPLHF.

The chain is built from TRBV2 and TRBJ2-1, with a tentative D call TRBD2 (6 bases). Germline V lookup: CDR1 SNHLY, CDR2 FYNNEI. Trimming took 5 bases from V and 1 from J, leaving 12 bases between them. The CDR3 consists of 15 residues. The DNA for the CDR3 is TGTGCCAGCAGTACGGGACTCCCTTCCTACAATGAGCAGTTCTTC. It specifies CASSTGLPSYNEQFF.

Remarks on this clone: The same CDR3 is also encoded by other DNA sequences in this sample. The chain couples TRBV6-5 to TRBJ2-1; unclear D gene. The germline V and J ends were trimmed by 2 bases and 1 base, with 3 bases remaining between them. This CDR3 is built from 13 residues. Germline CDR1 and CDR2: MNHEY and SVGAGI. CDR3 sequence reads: CASSYSSYNEQFF. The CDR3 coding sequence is TGTGCCAGCAGTTACAGTTCCTACAATGAGCAGTTCTTC.

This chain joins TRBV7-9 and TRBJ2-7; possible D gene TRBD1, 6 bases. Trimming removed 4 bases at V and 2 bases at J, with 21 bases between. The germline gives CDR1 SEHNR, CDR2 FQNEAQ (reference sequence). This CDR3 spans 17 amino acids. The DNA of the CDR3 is TGTGCCAGCAGCTCGGCCACTGACAGGTATCGTCCCTACGAGCAGTACTTC. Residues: CASSSATDRYRPYEQYF. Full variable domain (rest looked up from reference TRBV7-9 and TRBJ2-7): DTGVSQNPRHKITKRGQNVTFRCDPISEHNRLYWYRQTLGQGPEFLTYFQNEAQLEKSRLLSDRFSAERPKGSFSTLEIQRTEQGDSAMYLCASSSATDRYRPYEQYFGPGTRLTVT.

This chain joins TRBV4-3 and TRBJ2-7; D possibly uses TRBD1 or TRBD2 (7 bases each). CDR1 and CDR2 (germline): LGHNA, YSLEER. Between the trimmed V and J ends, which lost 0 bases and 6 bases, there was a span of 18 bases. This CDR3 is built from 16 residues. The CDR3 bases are TGCGCCAGCAGCCAAGATTGGGGAGGGGGCGCGTCCGAGCAGTACTTC. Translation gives CASSQDWGGGASEQYF.

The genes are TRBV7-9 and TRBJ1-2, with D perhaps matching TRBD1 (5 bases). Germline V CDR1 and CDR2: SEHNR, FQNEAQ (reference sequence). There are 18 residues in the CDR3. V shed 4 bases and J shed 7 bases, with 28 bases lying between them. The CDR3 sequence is CASSSSTQGGLTRGGYTF. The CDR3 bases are TGTGCCAGCAGCTCCTCCACACAAGGTGGGCTGACGAGGGGTGGCTACACCTTC.

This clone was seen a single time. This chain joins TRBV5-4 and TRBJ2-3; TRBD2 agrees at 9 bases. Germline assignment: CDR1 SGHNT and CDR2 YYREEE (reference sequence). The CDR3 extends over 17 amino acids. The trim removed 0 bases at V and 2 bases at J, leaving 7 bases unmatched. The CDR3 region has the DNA TGTGCCAGCAGCTTGGTCCTAGCGGGGCCCCTCACAGATACGCAGTATTTT. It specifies CASSLVLAGPLTDTQYF.

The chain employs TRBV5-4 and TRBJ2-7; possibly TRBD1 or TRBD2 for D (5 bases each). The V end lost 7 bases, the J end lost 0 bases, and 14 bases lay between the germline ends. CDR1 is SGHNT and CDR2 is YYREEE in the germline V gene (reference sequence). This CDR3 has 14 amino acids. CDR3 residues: CASQAGTASYEQYF. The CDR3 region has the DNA TGTGCCAGCCAAGCCGGGACGGCCTCCTACGAGCAGTACTTC.

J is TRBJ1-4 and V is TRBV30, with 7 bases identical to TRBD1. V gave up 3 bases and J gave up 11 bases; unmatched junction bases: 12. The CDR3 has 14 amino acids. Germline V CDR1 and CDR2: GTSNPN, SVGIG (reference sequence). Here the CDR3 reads CAWSAAGGIVKLFF. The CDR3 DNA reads TGTGCCTGGAGCGCCGCAGGGGGAATTGTGAAACTGTTTTTT. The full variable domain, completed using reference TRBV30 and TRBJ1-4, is SQTIHQWPATLVQPVGSPLSLECTVEGTSNPNLYWYRQAAGRGLQLLFYSVGIGQISSEVPQNLSASRPQDRQFILSSKKLLLSDSGFYLCAWSAAGGIVKLFFGSGTQLSVL.

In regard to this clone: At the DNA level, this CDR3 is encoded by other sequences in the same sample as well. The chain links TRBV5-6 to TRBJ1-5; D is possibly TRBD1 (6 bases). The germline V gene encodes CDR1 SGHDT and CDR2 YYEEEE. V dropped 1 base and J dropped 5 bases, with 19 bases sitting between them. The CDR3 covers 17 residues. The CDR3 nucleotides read TGTGCCAGCAGCTTGTTTACAGGGCGAAGGAACGATCAGCCCCAGCATTTT. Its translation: CASSLFTGRRNDQPQHF.

The CDR3 reads CASSLGVWGNEQFF. DNA for the CDR3: TGTGCCAGCAGTTTAGGGGTCTGGGGGAATGAGCAGTTCTTC. This sequence joins TRBV27 and TRBJ2-1, with D tentatively TRBD1 or TRBD2 (5 bases each). Germline V gene lookup returns CDR1 MNHEY and CDR2 SMNVEV (reference sequence). The CDR3 length is 14 residues. V was pared by 2 bases and J by 7 bases, with 12 bases between.

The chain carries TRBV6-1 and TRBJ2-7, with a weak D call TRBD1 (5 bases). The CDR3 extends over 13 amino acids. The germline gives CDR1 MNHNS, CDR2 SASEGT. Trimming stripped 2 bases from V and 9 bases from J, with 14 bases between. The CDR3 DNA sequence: TGTGCCAGCAGTGAAATTAGGGGCCGGTGGCAGTACTTC. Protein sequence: CASSEIRGRWQYF.

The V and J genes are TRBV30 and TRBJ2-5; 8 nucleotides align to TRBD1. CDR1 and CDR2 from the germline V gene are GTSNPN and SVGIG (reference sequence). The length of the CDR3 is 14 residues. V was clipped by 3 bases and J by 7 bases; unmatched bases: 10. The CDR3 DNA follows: TGTGCCTGGAGCATAAGACAGGGGTTCGGGACCCAGTACTTC. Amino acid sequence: CAWSIRQGFGTQYF.

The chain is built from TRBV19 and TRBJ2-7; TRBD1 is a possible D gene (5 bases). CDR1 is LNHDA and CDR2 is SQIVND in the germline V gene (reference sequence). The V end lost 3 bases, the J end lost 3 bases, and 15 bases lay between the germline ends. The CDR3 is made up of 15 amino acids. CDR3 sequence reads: CASSMADRTIYEQYF. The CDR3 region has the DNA TGTGCCAGTAGTATGGCCGACAGAACTATCTACGAGCAGTACTTC.

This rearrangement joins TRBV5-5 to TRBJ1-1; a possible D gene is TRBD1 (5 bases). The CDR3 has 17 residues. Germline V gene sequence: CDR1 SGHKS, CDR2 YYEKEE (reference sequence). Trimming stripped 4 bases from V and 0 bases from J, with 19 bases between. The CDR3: CASSPQGGVDLNTEAFF. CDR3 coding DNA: TGTGCCAGCAGCCCTCAGGGTGGGGTCGATTTGAACACTGAAGCTTTCTTT.